A selection of T cell receptor beta chains follows, all from one sample in a study of shared clonotypes between healthy human individuals. Generated by immunoSEQ multiplex PCR, the TCRdb table keeps only in-frame clones and is missing some. This sample yields under 150,000 clones, of which around 73% are seen a single time; about 22% belongs to the top ten. The sample consisted of memory CD8+ T cells sorted from blood. These receptors were collected from a woman younger than 45 in good health. The conserved cysteine and the conserved F or W are not part of the CDR3 here. Expanded clones get a size class; other rows say once, few or many, or leave the size out.

V: TRBV5-1; J: TRBJ2-7; size: few; CDR3: ASSNGLGAGIFGEQY
V: TRBV28; J: TRBJ1-2; size: -; CDR3: ASKSQDYGYT
V: TRBV28; J: TRBJ2-7; size: -; CDR3: ASRRDYEQY
V: TRBV6-4; J: TRBJ2-1; size: few; CDR3: ASSKTGERNEQF
V: TRBV28; J: TRBJ2-7; size: -; CDR3: ASRFPTGSKQY
V: TRBV7-9; J: TRBJ2-1; size: -; CDR3: ASSQDAAGAYNEQF
V: TRBV28; J: TRBJ1-1; size: -; CDR3: ASTEVQWGKNTEAF
V: TRBV4-1; J: TRBJ1-3; size: -; CDR3: ASSQIGGRGNTIY
V: TRBV2; J: TRBJ1-2; size: many; CDR3: ASSEGQDGYGYT
V: TRBV25-1; J: TRBJ2-1; size: -; CDR3: ASSGRSLAATYNEQF
V: TRBV10-3; J: TRBJ2-7; size: -; CDR3: ATCRSEIPYEQY
V: TRBV5-4; J: TRBJ1-1; size: -; CDR3: ASSQIRTARMNTEAF
V: TRBV2; J: TRBJ2-5; size: few; CDR3: ASSKLAGVQTQY
V: TRBV7-9; J: TRBJ2-5; size: -; CDR3: ASSPPTYQETQY
V: TRBV20-1; J: TRBJ1-1; size: few; CDR3: SARKSGKAF
V: TRBV28; J: TRBJ2-4; size: -; CDR3: ASRSDRNIQY
V: TRBV5-1; J: TRBJ2-1; size: -; CDR3: ASSPDNEQF
V: TRBV7-9; J: TRBJ2-7; size: once; CDR3: ASSPPTGPRSYEQY
V: TRBV7-3; J: TRBJ1-5; size: -; CDR3: ASSLFRYPSVYSNQPQH
V: TRBV11-2; J: TRBJ2-1; size: -; CDR3: ASSLGGVGPF
V: TRBV4-1; J: TRBJ2-7; size: many; CDR3: ASSQVLGSPSYEQY
V: TRBV7-2; J: TRBJ1-1; size: -; CDR3: ASSSHSGGMNTEAF
V: TRBV28; J: TRBJ1-1; size: many; CDR3: ASSSGTRNTEAF
V: TRBV12-5; J: TRBJ2-3; size: few; CDR3: ASGLGGRKGPSTDTQY
V: TRBV7-2; J: TRBJ2-2; size: -; CDR3: ASSLSGRAFGELF
V: TRBV11-2; J: TRBJ2-7; size: -; CDR3: ASSLDLLSGRRYEQY
V: TRBV15; J: TRBJ2-1; size: -; CDR3: ATRPDIAEDNEQF
V: TRBV19; J: -; size: -; CDR3: ASSMSLTGLYYEQY
V: TRBV5-1; J: TRBJ2-7; size: -; CDR3: ASSKARGLDEEQY
V: TRBV27; J: TRBJ2-2; size: -; CDR3: ASSDLWPNTGELF
V: TRBV6-6; J: TRBJ2-3; size: few; CDR3: ASSWDSREMGDTQY
V: TRBV9; J: TRBJ1-2; size: -; CDR3: ASSPGTGGPYGYT
V: TRBV5-8; J: TRBJ2-5; size: -; CDR3: ASSFASGSGETQY
V: TRBV6-6; J: TRBJ1-5; size: -; CDR3: ASRPNSNQPQH
V: TRBV6-6; J: TRBJ2-3; size: many; CDR3: ASSQTSGRIDTQY
V: TRBV30; J: TRBJ1-2; size: -; CDR3: AWSSLQGAIDGYT
V: TRBV28; J: TRBJ2-5; size: -; CDR3: ASSLGGFWETQY
V: TRBV30; J: -; size: -; CDR3: AWSVGSPEQY
V: TRBV9; J: TRBJ1-1; size: once; CDR3: ASSVETANTEAF
V: TRBV2; J: TRBJ1-2; size: -; CDR3: ASRTNYGYT
V: TRBV13; J: TRBJ1-2; size: -; CDR3: ASSFRGDGYT
V: TRBV7-9; J: TRBJ1-3; size: -; CDR3: ASSLRNGAVGGNTIY
V: TRBV28; J: TRBJ1-6; size: few; CDR3: ASSTGRINSPLH
V: TRBV19; J: TRBJ2-1; size: few; CDR3: ASSSSGTPGGEQF
V: TRBV27; J: TRBJ2-7; size: few; CDR3: ASRDGSGYEQY
V: TRBV28; J: TRBJ1-2; size: -; CDR3: ASNPLGQERDGYT
V: TRBV7-9; J: TRBJ1-5; size: once; CDR3: ASSSGRGRNQPQH
V: TRBV28; J: TRBJ2-3; size: -; CDR3: ASRPTGTSGYTQY
V: TRBV10-3; J: TRBJ2-1; size: -; CDR3: AISESRASGDHNEQF
V: TRBV27; J: TRBJ2-5; size: -; CDR3: ASSPLTAGGPETQY
V: TRBV14; J: TRBJ1-1; size: -; CDR3: ASSQEEAHKWIQILEAF
V: TRBV6-1; J: TRBJ1-1; size: many; CDR3: ASSAGTENTEAF
V: TRBV6-5; J: TRBJ2-1; size: -; CDR3: ASSYVAESSYNEQF